Listed here is a single TCR beta chain. Antigen specificity is unknown. TCRdb re-called the reads through MiXCR, storing one row per CDR3 protein. The table has some 180,000 distinct CDR3 sequences, roughly 15% seen once. The entry originates in a study of T cell repertoires in cytomegalovirus infection. Study-wide background: Public TCR beta signatures marked donors with CMV infection and the matching HLA.

Study-wide points: HLA-C-restricted, CMV-specific TCR beta clonotypes were dominant ex vivo. Carriers of CMV and the relevant HLA type were discriminated by public TCR beta frequency.

The V end was cut by 2 bases, the J end by 5 bases, with 12 bases between. Per the germline V gene, CDR1 is SGHVS and CDR2 is FQNEAQ. The CDR3 is made up of 14 amino acids. The sequence came from a human donor in good health (CMV status not recorded). Some clones in this sample may be carry-over from other donors' samples. The sequenced material came from CD8+ T cells from PBMCs. The rearrangement joins TRBV7-8 to TRBJ1-1; TRBD1 might be the D (5 bases). The CDR3 loop is CASSLRGEMTEAFF. Written as DNA, the CDR3 is TGTGCCAGCAGCTTACGGGGGGAAATGACTGAAGCTTTCTTT. The full variable domain, rest sourced from reference TRBV7-8 and TRBJ1-1, is GAGVSQSPRYKVAKRGQDVALRCDPISGHVSLFWYQQALGQGPEFLTYFQNEAQLDKSGLPSDRFFAERPEGSVSTLKIQRTQQEDSAVYLCASSLRGEMTEAFFGQGTRLTVV.